The 14 T cell receptor beta chains below were found in one sample sequenced in a study of response to subunit inactivated influenza vaccine. TCRdb itself ran the RT-PCR reads through MiXCR, one entry per CDR3 protein. The sample includes more than 700,000 distinct CDR3 sequences, 20% to 25% of them seen just once. This specimen was PBMCs from blood, taken less than 6 days after vaccination. The source is a man between 45 and 60 years old who received an inactivated influenza vaccine.

This clonotype has more than one count but fewer than ten. The rearrangement joins TRBV4-2 to TRBJ1-1; a weak D match, TRBD1 (5 bases). V was trimmed by 0 bases and J by 4 bases, leaving 9 bases between them. There are 14 residues in the CDR3. In germline, CDR1 is LGHNA, CDR2 YNFKEQ. CDR3 coding DNA: TGTGCCAGCAGCCAAGATTCCAGGGTCACTGAAGCTTTCTTT. Protein: CASSQDSRVTEAFF.

The chain has TRBV7-9 and TRBJ2-1; D not certain. Germline values: CDR1 SEHNR, CDR2 FQNEAQ (reference sequence). V was shortened by 6 bases and J by 4 bases, with 13 bases between the two germline ends. The CDR3 runs 14 residues. This CDR3 reads CASSLKGQYNEQFF. The CDR3 coding sequence is TGTGCCAGCAGTTTGAAGGGCCAGTACAATGAGCAGTTCTTC.

This clonotype was picked up a small number of times. The CDR3 reads CASSYSGLAGLAGGTQYF. The CDR3 nucleotides are TGTGCCAGCAGTTACTCCGGACTAGCGGGGCTGGCGGGGGGGACCCAGTACTTC. V usage is TRBV6-2 or TRBV6-3 and J usage is TRBJ2-5, with TRBD2 matching 12 bases. The trim removed 0 bases at V and 7 bases at J, leaving 12 bases unmatched. Germline assignment: CDR1 MNHEY and CDR2 SVGEGT. This CDR3 has 18 amino acids.

This rearrangement joins TRBV24-1 to TRBJ2-3; 7 bases fit TRBD2. Germline assignment: CDR1 KGHDR and CDR2 SFDVKD. The J segment lost 0 bases and the V segment lost 5 bases, leaving 7 bases of the junction unmatched. The CDR3 loop spans 16 amino acids. CDR3 amino acids: CATSGSSGESTDTQYF. Here the CDR3 DNA reads TGTGCCACCAGTGGTTCCAGCGGGGAGAGCACAGATACGCAGTATTTT.

About this clonotype itself: A much larger clonotype is one base distant, so this may be a read error. The chain uses TRBV12-3 or TRBV12-4 and TRBJ2-7; D possibly corresponds to TRBD1 (5 bases). The CDR3 has 12 amino acids. Trimming left V 7 bases short and J 0 bases short, with 7 bases between. CDR3 coding DNA: TGTGCCAGCATGCAGGGCTCCTACGAGCAGTACTTC. Amino acid sequence: CASMQGSYEQYF.

This clonotype appeared many times. The rearrangement uses TRBV12-3 or TRBV12-4 and TRBJ2-3, with 10 bases fitting TRBD1. Trimming cost V 5 bases and J 6 bases; bases outside gene matches: 14. The CDR3 is 17 residues long. The CDR3 is CASSPGPRQGAEDTQYF. CDR3 DNA: TGTGCCAGCAGTCCCGGTCCGAGACAGGGGGCAGAGGATACGCAGTATTTT.

The V and J genes are TRBV4-2 and TRBJ2-1, with D perhaps assigned TRBD1 or TRBD2 (6 bases each). CDR3 length: 13 residues. The germline V and J ends were trimmed by 4 bases and 7 bases, with 11 bases remaining between them. From germline, CDR1 is LGHNA and CDR2 YNFKEQ. CDR3 amino acids: CASSPEGGNEQFF. The CDR3 DNA follows: TGTGCCAGCAGCCCCGAAGGGGGGAATGAGCAGTTCTTC.

The chain joins TRBV10-3 to TRBJ2-7, with 12 positions matching TRBD1. Trimming removed 10 bases from V and 5 bases from J; junction bases left unmatched: 3. CDR1 is ENHRY, CDR2 SYGVKD, per germline. CDR3 length: 12 residues. The CDR3 reads CATGTGGDEQYF. The DNA of the CDR3 is TGTGCCACCGGGACAGGGGGCGACGAGCAGTACTTC.

This chain links TRBV15 with TRBJ2-5, with 11 positions matching TRBD2. The CDR3 is 16 amino acids. V lost 1 base and J lost 3; bases outside the gene matches: 4. Germline loops: CDR1 LNHNV, CDR2 YYDKDF (reference sequence). The CDR3 loop reads CATSRGGGLAEETQYF. For the CDR3, the DNA is TGTGCCACCAGCAGAGGGGGGGGACTAGCGGAAGAGACCCAGTACTTC.

The chain is built from TRBV28 and TRBJ2-7; D is possibly TRBD2 (6 bases). Germline assignment: CDR1 MDHEN and CDR2 SYDVKM. The length of the CDR3 is 14 residues. The V end was cut by 5 bases, the J end by 2 bases, with 13 bases between. The CDR3 reads CASSPGGRPYEQYF. The CDR3 nucleotides read TGTGCCAGCAGTCCCGGAGGGCGGCCCTACGAGCAGTACTTC.

The chain links TRBV5-1 to TRBJ2-1; TRBD2 might be the D (6 bases). This CDR3 comprises 15 residues. V was clipped by 2 bases and J by 2 bases, with 11 bases between them. Germline V gene sequence: CDR1 SGHRS, CDR2 YFSETQ. CDR3 DNA: TGCGCCAGCAGCTTTACGGGAGACCCCTACAATGAGCAGTTCTTC. This sequence encodes CASSFTGDPYNEQFF.

This clonotype has just a few counts. This rearrangement joins TRBV4-1 to TRBJ2-2; 7 bases are shared with TRBD1. Germline lookup yields CDR1 MGHRA and CDR2 YSYEKL. CDR3 size: 16 residues. With V trimmed by 5 bases and J by 3 bases, 9 bases remained unmatched. CDR3 nucleotide sequence: TGCGCCAGCAGCTGGTTGACAGGGATTGACACCGGGGAGCTGTTTTTT. Amino acid sequence: CASSWLTGIDTGELFF.

V and J are TRBV20-1 and TRBJ2-1; 9 bases agree with TRBD2. This CDR3 region has 15 residues. From germline, CDR1 is DFQATT and CDR2 SNEGSKA (reference sequence). Losses at the gene ends were 0 bases for V and 9 bases for J; bases not matched to a gene: 9. The CDR3 DNA reads TGCAGTGCTAGAGAACCGGGACTAGCTATCAGTGAGCAGTTCTTC. Protein product: CSAREPGLAISEQFF.

This clonotype was seen only a few times. The chain links TRBV6-5 to TRBJ2-1, with D possibly being TRBD1 (5 bases). Germline V CDR1 and CDR2: MNHEY, SVGAGI. CDR3 length: 14 residues. Trimming cost V 2 bases and J 3 bases, with 8 bases left between them. CDR3 loop: CASSYKGVYNEQFF. In DNA form, the CDR3 reads TGTGCCAGCAGTTACAAAGGGGTCTACAATGAGCAGTTCTTC.